This T cell receptor beta chain is drawn from a study of shared clonotypes between healthy human individuals. As for the study in general: The cohort had two women and a few men, ages 18 to 49. The study's findings and limits: The naive CD4 repertoires of several donors were compared, and approximately 5% of clonotypes were shared. Enrolling few donors narrowed the genetic and exposure-history diversity that was represented.

The genomic DNA of each subset was split evenly across several immunoSEQ plates. Profiling relied on immunoSEQ multiplex PCR, and the TCRdb table lists in-frame clones only, not all of them. The sample holds about 580,000 clones, 95% to 98% seen once. The CDR3 runs 15 residues. The germline gives CDR1 SGHAT, CDR2 FQNNGV. Trimming at V came to 4 bases and at J to 1 base, leaving 4 bases not matched to a gene. Terminally differentiated effector memory CD45RA+ cells were excluded from the naive CD8 cells, which were CD45RO-negative and positively selected for CCR7. This clone was seen only a few times. Its target is unknown.

Sequencing input: naive CD8+ T cells sorted from blood. The receptor was derived from a man in his thirties or forties in good health. The chain links TRBV11-2 to TRBJ1-1; 9 bases agree with TRBD1. The CDR3 sequence: CASSSSTGGNTEAFF. The CDR3 DNA is TGTGCCAGCAGCTCCTCGACAGGGGGGAACACTGAAGCTTTCTTT.